This T cell receptor (beta chain) originates from a study of naive and memory T cell subsets. Both TRBC1 and TRBC2 were covered by a beta constant-region primer of two equimolar oligonucleotides. TCRdb re-called the UMI-ligation and nested PCR reads through MiXCR, storing one row per CDR3 protein. The sample records around 35,000 distinct CDR3 sequences, more than 10% being singletons. Cells stained for CD3, CD4, CD8, CD45RA, CD27 and viability were sorted into four CD45RA/CD27 subsets. Germline lookup yields CDR1 SGHRS and CDR2 YFSETQ. The CDR3 is made up of 14 amino acids. Trimming stripped 6 bases from V and 1 base from J, with 11 bases between. This clonotype was found many times.

The genes are TRBV5-1 and TRBJ1-3; D gene unclear. This TCR derives from a human donor in good health. The sequenced material came from effector memory CD4+ T cells from blood. This sample's subset: effector memory, CD45RA- CD27-. CDR3: CASTPAGSGNTIYF. The CDR3 DNA is TGCGCCAGCACCCCTGCCGGATCTGGAAACACCATATATTTT. Using reference TRBV5-1 and TRBJ1-3 for the parts outside the CDR3, the full variable domain is KAGVTQTPRYLIKTRGQQVTLSCSPISGHRSVSWYQQTPGQGLQFLFEYFSETQRNKGNFPGRFSGRQFSNSRSEMNVSTLELGDSALYLCASTPAGSGNTIYFGEGSWLTVV.